The rows below give T cell receptor beta chains drawn from one sample of a study of blood T cell repertoires in COVID-19. The repertoire was sequenced with immunoSEQ multiplex PCR; TCRdb's copy has only in-frame clones and lacks some. Among some 150,000 clones listed, over 70% were seen once. The sequenced sample consisted of peripheral blood. The receptors shown here come from a man between 50 and 59 years old who had recovered from COVID-19. CDR3s leave out the opening cysteine and the closing phenylalanine or tryptophan. Each record gives: V gene, J gene, CDR3 protein.

>TRBV27|TRBJ1-2
ASSLWGGYGYT
>TRBV5-5|TRBJ1-6
ASSRGQVHSSPLH
>TRBV9|TRBJ1-2
ASSVNNRGNGYT
>TRBV6-2/TRBV6-3|TRBJ2-2
ASSYLQGNTGELF
>TRBV6-5|TRBJ1-1
ASSFRDTNTEAF
>TRBV6-1|TRBJ1-2
ASSEATGGRSYGYT
>TRBV7-9|TRBJ1-1
ASSSTTGPALNTEAF
>TRBV6-2/TRBV6-3|TRBJ1-2
ASSYLANSGQVKYGYT
>TRBV13|TRBJ1-2
ASSRDRAVKSYT
>TRBV6-1|TRBJ1-6
ASSERKTGPSPLH
>TRBV5-6|TRBJ2-7
ASSFRRRSEQY
>TRBV7-3|TRBJ2-7
ASRVSGQGAYEQY
>TRBV2|TRBJ2-5
ASSLPSSETQY
>TRBV9|TRBJ2-1
ASSFRSSGGNEQF
>TRBV4-3|TRBJ2-7
ASSQDVDKKYEQY
>TRBV5-1|TRBJ2-2
ASSFSGGAFGELF
>TRBV5-4|TRBJ2-3
ASSLRVSTDTQY
>TRBV19|TRBJ1-5
ASSTDRPNQPQH
>TRBV4-3|TRBJ1-1
ASSLRDRGWTEAF
>TRBV9|TRBJ1-3
ASSVGDRVSSGNTIY
>TRBV4-3|TRBJ2-3
ASSQAIRAGGTDTQY
>TRBV29-1|TRBJ1-2
SVRGGKGLNYGYT
>TRBV9|TRBJ1-2
ASSPGLQVNYGYT
>TRBV27|TRBJ1-2
ASRPASGQHHAGYT
>TRBV19|TRBJ1-3
ASRQTEHSGNTIY
>TRBV18|TRBJ1-3
ASSPGATSGNTIY
>TRBV7-8|TRBJ1-1
ATLYRSNTEAF
>TRBV2|TRBJ1-5
ASSQTGSNQPQH
>TRBV11-2|TRBJ2-1
ASSLSPGVGLGYNEQF
>TRBV6-5|TRBJ1-1
ASRKMGDIEAF
>TRBV7-9|TRBJ2-7
ASSPTAGSSYEQY
>TRBV27|TRBJ1-2
ASSLSPDSSYGYT
>TRBV2|TRBJ2-7
ASSLDRRWGEQY
>TRBV6-5|TRBJ2-7
ASRFSDRSYEQY
>TRBV20-1|TRBJ2-7
SASQGLGEQY
>TRBV4-1|TRBJ2-1
ASSQDWTGGFNEQF
>TRBV19|TRBJ1-4
ASSVQPGLPGATNEKLF
>TRBV7-9|TRBJ2-5
ASGALGETQY